This TCR beta chain was identified during a study of blood T cell repertoires in COVID-19 (dated by TCRdb to 2020 to 2022). For context, the study as a whole: Samples covering the acute and convalescent phases of COVID-19 were provided by collaborators in the United States, Italy and Spain. The prospective study material was composed of cDNA or gDNA derived from T cells, B-cell-depleted T cells, or PBMCs. Deeply sampled blood TCRbeta repertoires from subjects exposed to, actively infected with, or recovered from COVID-19 were included in the dataset. The repertoires were made available in a free public database intended to serve as a resource for research on the immune response to SARS-CoV-2. The samples were drawn from the first 160 participants of the ongoing ImmuneRACE study and from 950 to 1,500 subjects provided by 6 global collaborators. A de-identified subject ID, COVID-19 status, age in years and sex were almost always included in the sample metadata. Where HLA class I and class II types were available, the types were taken from metadata supplied by the sample provider, not from assay-based typing. General conclusions and limits of the study: How much clinical and demographic metadata was included differed by source and by participant, and the metadata was provided uncurated.

Trimming leaves V shorter by 4 bases and J shorter by 5 bases, with the junction holding 6 bases beyond the gene matches. Via the germline V gene, CDR1 is SGHRS and CDR2 YFSETQ. From the cysteine through the phenylalanine, the CDR3 covers 14 amino acids. Only the CDR3 region is kept as DNA, spanning 42 bases read in frame from base 1. TCRbeta CDR3 regions were amplified from genomic DNA by means of the immunoSEQ Assay, a bias-controlled multiplex PCR. The published analysis was carried out like this. The number of nucleated cells in each sample was estimated from the amplification of reference gene primers within the assay. To quantify the absolute abundance of each unique TCRbeta CDR3 rearrangement, sequence reads were collapsed and filtered. For each sample, productive Simpson clonality was calculated as the square root of Simpson's diversity index over productive rearrangements. TCRdb took over this immuneACCESS table, retaining in-frame rearrangements with V and J assigned. Such tables are incomplete; in checked studies, under half of the missing clones stem from an unresolved V gene, and the remainder is unexplained. The DNA was the basis for D and trimming; V, J and clone size are from that table. Here the sample has 200,000 to 300,000 clones; about four fifths occur a single time. The ten largest clones capture 1.9% of the sample.

On this clone: Its antigen remains unidentified. Base qualities were left out, and no much larger clone turns up one base away.

A second Seattle source provided samples from volunteer blood donors who had recovered from COVID-19. Each collaborating institution followed its own protocols to collect whole blood in K2EDTA tubes. For TCRbeta analysis, collaborators shipped samples as frozen whole blood, isolated PBMCs, or DNA extracted from either of those sample types. The source material was peripheral blood. The clonotype comes from a man aged 25-45 years who had recovered from COVID-19. The rearranged segments are TRBV5-1 and TRBJ2-7, with TRBD1 matching 10 junction bases. The CDR3 protein sequence reads: CASSPGQGPDEQYF. The nucleotide sequence is TGCGCCAGCAGCCCGGGACAGGGGCCGGACGAGCAGTACTTC.